This T cell receptor (beta chain) stems from a study of T-cell memory formation after mild COVID-19. General study results and limits: Day 15 to 85 contracting clones showed balanced CD4/CD8; later expanders leaned CD4+.

This clonotype has more than one count but fewer than ten. Its target is unknown. TCRdb reprocessed the 5' RACE reads via MiXCR and lists one record per CDR3 protein. This table has 250,000 to 350,000 distinct CDR3 sequences, 15% to 20% appearing once. V was cut by 2 bases and J by 3 bases, with 8 bases left in between. CDR3 size: 13 residues. CDR1 SGHRS and CDR2 YFSETQ come from the germline V gene. The sample was PBMCs or a T cell subset sorted from them (not recorded which). The sequence was collected from a man aged 18 to 35 who had mild COVID-19 (a few samples of this study predate the infection). Cell type and time point are not known. The rearrangement joins TRBV5-1 to TRBJ1-2; the D is unclear. The CDR3 DNA reads TGCGCCAGCAGCTTAACAGAGGACTATGGCTACACCTTC. The encoded protein is CASSLTEDYGYTF.